This T cell receptor beta chain was recovered during a study of T cells in Graves' hyperthyroidism and ophthalmopathy (dated by TCRdb to the late 2010s). About the study as a whole: Peripheral blood was collected at initial diagnosis, before any treatment. An independent validation cohort of 18 to 20 hyperthyroidism patients and 17 patients who later progressed to ophthalmopathy tested prospective prediction of ophthalmopathy. The study also compared thyroid tissue and blood T-cell repertoires from several Graves' hyperthyroidism patients. Once sampling was done, hyperthyroidism patients were given methimazole at a starting dose of 30 mg daily, whereas ophthalmopathy patients were given high-dose intravenous methylprednisolone. The approximately 98 discovery patients were randomly divided into training and test sets at a 7:3 ratio. TCR V-J signatures able to tell the groups apart were searched for in a discovery cohort of 90 to 100 patients, of whom roughly 42 had Graves' ophthalmopathy and about 60 had stable Graves' hyperthyroidism. According to the paper, TCR Vbeta CDR3 sequencing was carried out on about 140 peripheral blood samples, which came from over 40 ophthalmopathy, roughly 75 hyperthyroidism and some 17 progressor patients.

What the work shows at the level of the full study, not this receptor alone: A 13 V-J signature model separated ophthalmopathy from stable hyperthyroidism, with 87.88% sensitivity and about 81% specificity in cross-validation and 80%/75% in testing. In validation, progression to ophthalmopathy was predicted by the model with 70% to 71% sensitivity and roughly 76% specificity, a median of roughly 6 months before onset. Most expanded thyroid clonotypes (frequency above 0.001) were also detected in blood, suggesting blood repertoires may reflect thyroid immune responses. Sample size was not statistically predetermined, and blinding of investigators to group allocation was not performed.

Trimming accounts for 5 bases at V and 1 base at J, while the number of junction bases matched to no gene is 2. CDR1 and CDR2 are read off the germline V gene as SGHAT and FQNNGV. The CDR3 holds 14 amino acids from the cysteine to the phenylalanine. Just CDR3 DNA is preserved here, 42 bases in frame from base 1. This clonotype was counted between two and nine times. The target of this receptor is not known. Per-nucleotide qualities are absent, and no much larger clonotype sits a single base away. Ophthalmopathy patients had moderately to severely active disease, with a Clinical Activity Score of 3 or more, a NOSPECS grade of 4 or more, and a disease duration of less than 3 months. Patients with uncontrolled infections, other autoimmune diseases, pregnancy or lactation were excluded. Diagnoses were based on clinical symptoms, serum thyroxine and TRAb, thyroid ultrasound and orbital computed tomography. PBMCs were separated from 8 to 10 ml of fresh peripheral blood using Ficoll-Paque density gradient centrifugation. Total RNA was extracted with Trizol reagent, and quality was checked on an Agilent 2100 Bioanalyzer.

The TCR beta CDR3 regions were amplified from RNA transcripts. A first-round RT-PCR of the TCR CDR3 used the HTBI primer set with the Qiagen OneStep RT-PCR kit. Libraries were constructed in a second round of multiplex PCR, after which size selection and purification were carried out. The libraries were sequenced on an Illumina HiSeq2000 using paired-end 100 bp reads. Per the source publication's procedure: SOAPnuke was used to process the raw data, throwing out any read that contained adapters or uncalled bases, had a mean Phred below 15, or lacked an exact constant-primer or identifier match. COPE v1.2.5 was used to merge high-quality paired reads, and clonotypes were defined as unique nucleotide sequences. MiTCR v1.1 was used to align the clonotypes against IMGT TRBV, TRBD and TRBJ reference segments. Only V-J combinations with frequency above 0.0001, covering approximately 99% of repertoires, were analysed. A TCS score was defined as the ratio between F50 (clonal expansion) and ExV (chaos), using BLOSUM62-based TCRdist between CDR3 peptides within each V-J. Welch's t-statistics and random forest reduced 514 V-J features to 13, which were used in a naive Bayes classifier (R e1071). TCRdb applied fastp at Q25 and MiXCR to the public reads, then kept only in-frame beta chains. Every CDR3 protein is listed once, alongside the most common genes and DNA of its rows. Clone size and V and J calls follow TCRdb, not the original study. This sample gives approximately 400,000 distinct CDR3 sequences in total; less than 20% of them show up just once. 35% to 45% of the sample is in the top ten clones.

The chain employs TRBV11-2 and TRBJ1-3; 7 bases in the junction line up with TRBD1. Sequenced: blood. The sequence was obtained from a man younger than 30 with Graves' ophthalmopathy. The DNA sequence is TGTGCCAGCAGCAAACAGGGGTCTGGAAACACCATATATTTT. Its product reads: CASSKQGSGNTIYF.